This TCR beta chain emerged from a study of sequential checkpoint blockade in melanoma. In the study overall: First-line arms were nivolumab then ipilimumab, or the reverse, randomized 1:1. Both treatment sequences were followed by maintenance nivolumab.

The sample's treatment: randomized to nivolumab then ipilimumab (arm A) or the reverse (arm B). PBMC sorting kept live CD3+CD8+ cells without CD19 or CD56. Using immunoSEQ multiplex PCR, the repertoire was profiled, and TCRdb retains in-frame clones only, with some absent. This sample carries some 20,000 clones, roughly 61% of them seen once, and the ten largest clones take 17%. This CDR3 region has 11 residues. V was cut by 2 bases and J by 6 bases, with 4 bases left in between. Germline V gene data show CDR1 as SGHDT and CDR2 as YYEEEE. The chain carries TRBV5-6 and TRBJ2-3; D is undetermined. Here the sequenced sample was CD8+ T cells sorted from blood (inferred from file names), taken from a patient given nivolumab and ipilimumab in sequence. The sequence came from a human donor with melanoma. The CDR3 loop is CASSLSDTQYF. The CDR3 nucleotides are TGTGCCAGCAGCTTATCTGATACGCAGTATTTT.